Included here is one T cell receptor (beta chain) sequence, with context. Antigen: not known. The iRepertoire nested amplicon-rescue multiplex PCR amplified TCR alpha and beta CDR3s from RNA. TCRdb redid the calling of the multiplex PCR reads with MiXCR, one entry per CDR3 protein. This sample has about 130,000 distinct CDR3 sequences; around 25% occur once, and the top ten carry approximately 26%. The data derive from a study of glioma-infiltrating T cells. General observations from the study: Very few CDR3 sequences were shared between tissue and blood. Non-neoplastic patients had below-expected tissue-blood divergence, while all gliomas exceeded expectation.

This CDR3 is 13 amino acids long. V gave up 1 base and J gave up 3 bases; unmatched junction bases: 0. The germline V gene encodes CDR1 DFQATT and CDR2 SNEGSKA (reference sequence). The receptor comes from a human donor with low-grade glioma or glioblastoma, undergoing nonglioma brain surgery, or in good health (not recorded which). The chain uses TRBV20-1 and TRBJ1-2; TRBD1 agrees at 9 bases. Sequencing was done on a sample of glioma tissue, nonneoplastic brain tissue, or PBMCs (not recorded which). The CDR3 coding sequence is TGCAGTGCTAGAGGGGACAGGGACTATGGCTACACCTTC. This sequence encodes CSARGDRDYGYTF.